This TCR beta chain was observed in a study of shared clonotypes between healthy human individuals. The CDR3 extends over 14 amino acids. Trimming stripped 4 bases from V and 1 base from J, with 11 bases between. Germline V gene data show CDR1 as MNHNS and CDR2 as SASEGT. TCRdb keeps only in-frame clones here, not all; method: immunoSEQ multiplex PCR. This table has around 1 million clones, roughly 72% appearing once. V and J are TRBV6-1 and TRBJ2-7; D may be TRBD1 or TRBD2 (6 bases each). The sample was memory CD4+ T cells sorted from blood. The sample's subset: CD45RA-negative fraction. The source is a man aged 18 to 30 in good health. CDR3 nucleotides: TGTGCCAGCAGTGGGGGGGCAAGGTCCTACGAGCAGTACTTC. Protein sequence: CASSGGARSYEQYF.